The rows below give T cell receptor beta chains drawn from one sample of a study of cytomegalovirus exposure and HLA in healthy donors. The assay was immunoSEQ multiplex PCR, and TCRdb's table has in-frame clones only and misses some. The sample carries approximately 160,000 clones, around 86% recorded once. Specimen: PBMCs. The source is a man over 45 in good health and CMV-seropositive. Each CDR3 is given with its conserved first and last residue. The D gene is left open where the match is weak. Expanded clones are given a class, and other clones once, few, many or no size at all.

TRBV7-8	16	NA	TRBJ1-6	NA	TGTGCCAGCAGCTTCGACGGGAGCTCCTATAATTCACCCCTCCACTTT	CASSFDGSSYNSPLHF
TRBV10-3	15	TRBD1	TRBJ1-3	NA	TGTGCCATCAGTGAACCGGGACAGCTAGGAAACACCATATATTTT	CAISEPGQLGNTIYF
TRBV19	15	NA	TRBJ2-7	few	TGTGCCAGCGCCACCAGGACGGGGAGCTCCTACGAGCAGTACTTC	CASATRTGSSYEQYF
TRBV5-1	15	NA	TRBJ1-5	NA	TGCGCCAGCAGCCCCAACCCTAATAGCAATCAGCCCCAGCATTTT	CASSPNPNSNQPQHF
TRBV5-8	15	NA	TRBJ2-7	NA	TGTGCCAGCAACACGCTCCGGGACAACTCCTACGAGCAGTACTTC	CASNTLRDNSYEQYF
TRBV29-1	13	NA	TRBJ2-5	once	TGCAGCGTTGAACCCAACAGGCAAGAGACCCAGTACTTC	CSVEPNRQETQYF
TRBV14	13	NA	TRBJ2-5	NA	TGTGCCAGCAGCAGGTACACGGGAGAGACCCAGTACTTC	CASSRYTGETQYF
TRBV30	12	NA	TRBJ1-1	NA	TGTGCCTGGAGTGATCAGGGCACTGAAGCTTTCTTT	CAWSDQGTEAFF
TRBV9	14	NA	TRBJ1-2	NA	TGTGCCAGCAGCCCCGCGAGAGAAAGCTATGGCTACACCTTC	CASSPARESYGYTF
TRBV11-3	16	NA	TRBJ2-7	once	TGTGCCAGCAGCCGCGGAGGTGCGGAGGGAACCTACGAGCAGTACTTC	CASSRGGAEGTYEQYF
TRBV5-1	16	TRBD1	TRBJ1-4	NA	TGCGCCAGCAGCTTGCCTGGTGGGACAGGGTATGAAAAACTGTTTTTT	CASSLPGGTGYEKLFF
TRBV4-1	14	NA	TRBJ2-5	NA	TGCGCCAGCAGCCTCCCAAGCGCGGGGGAGACCCAGTACTTC	CASSLPSAGETQYF
TRBV2	14	TRBD1	TRBJ2-7	NA	TGTGCCAGCAGGGGGGGACAGGGGATTGACGAGCAGTACTTC	CASRGGQGIDEQYF
TRBV5-1	18	TRBD2	TRBJ2-7	NA	TGCGCCAGCAGCCGCCATACTATAAGAAGCGGGAGTTCCTACGAGCAGTACTTC	CASSRHTIRSGSSYEQYF
TRBV7-9	13	NA	TRBJ2-7	once	TGTGCCAGCAGTCAAGGGTGGACATACGAGCAGTACTTC	CASSQGWTYEQYF
TRBV5-8	15	NA	TRBJ2-5	NA	TGTGCCAGCAGCTCTCATAGGGGGGGTGAGAAGACCCAGTACTTC	CASSSHRGGEKTQYF
TRBV29-1	11	NA	TRBJ2-7	NA	TGCAGCGTTGTTACAGGGTACGAGCAGTACTTC	CSVVTGYEQYF
TRBV5-1	16	NA	TRBJ2-7	NA	TGCGCCAGCAGCTTGGTCCCTCTGGACAGCTCCTACGAGCAGTACTTC	CASSLVPLDSSYEQYF
TRBV9	14	NA	TRBJ1-4	NA	TGTGCCAGCAGCGTAGCTACGGGGGGGGAAAAACTGTTTTTT	CASSVATGGEKLFF
TRBV7-2	15	NA	TRBJ2-7	once	TGTGCCAGCAGCCTAACTCGGGGGGCCTCCTACGAGCAGTACTTC	CASSLTRGASYEQYF
TRBV11-3	13	NA	TRBJ2-3	once	TGTGCCAGCAGCCCAGAGGTGCCAGATACGCAGTATTTT	CASSPEVPDTQYF
TRBV7-3	17	TRBD1	TRBJ2-3	few	TGTGCCAGCAGCTTATCTGTGGGGACAGGAAGCACAGATACGCAGTATTTT	CASSLSVGTGSTDTQYF
TRBV7-2	16	TRBD2	TRBJ2-3	few	TGTGCCAGCAGCTCCAGGGGAGCGGGGGGCTCAAATACGCAGTATTTT	CASSSRGAGGSNTQYF
TRBV25-1	15	TRBD1	TRBJ1-4	NA	TGTGCCAGCAGTGGCCGGGACAGGGGGCTTGAAAAACTGTTTTTT	CASSGRDRGLEKLFF
TRBV7-2	15	NA	TRBJ1-1	NA	TGTGCCAGCAGCTTATCAGGGATGCTGAACACTGAAGCTTTCTTT	CASSLSGMLNTEAFF
TRBV27	14	NA	TRBJ2-7	few	TGTGCCAGCAGTTTCACTAGCACCCCCTACGAGCAGTACTTC	CASSFTSTPYEQYF
TRBV5-1	16	NA	TRBJ2-3	once	TGCGCCAGCAGCTTGGTACCCCCAACACAATCAGATACGCAGTATTTT	CASSLVPPTQSDTQYF
TRBV7-9	12	NA	TRBJ2-7	NA	TGTGCCAGCAGCTTAGGAGACAGGGAGCAGTACTTC	CASSLGDREQYF
TRBV6-5	13	TRBD2	TRBJ2-3	NA	TGTGCCACCAAGCGGGGGGGCGTAGATACGCAGTATTTT	CATKRGGVDTQYF
TRBV5-1	16	TRBD2	TRBJ2-2	NA	TGCGCCAGCAGCTTGGATGGGACTAGCGCCTCCGGGGAGCTGTTTTTT	CASSLDGTSASGELFF
TRBV15	13	NA	TRBJ1-2	NA	TGTGCCACCAGCCCTGACAGGAACTATGGCTACACCTTC	CATSPDRNYGYTF
TRBV27	14	NA	TRBJ1-1	NA	TGTGCCAGCCAACTCACGGGGTTGAACACTGAAGCTTTCTTT	CASQLTGLNTEAFF
TRBV7-9	16	TRBD1	TRBJ1-6	NA	TGTGCCAGCAGCTCAACCGGGACAGCCTTCAATTCACCCCTCCACTTT	CASSSTGTAFNSPLHF
TRBV30	15	TRBD2	TRBJ2-7	NA	TGTGCCTGGACCCCGGGACTAGCGGGAGGGGGTGAGCAGTACTTC	CAWTPGLAGGGEQYF
TRBV10-3	16	NA	TRBJ1-6	NA	TGTGCCATCAGTGAGACTCTGGACAGAAATAATTCACCCCTCCACTTT	CAISETLDRNNSPLHF
TRBV11-2	14	NA	TRBJ2-7	NA	TGTGCCAGCAGCTTAGTGGGGGGTTCGTACGAGCAGTACTTC	CASSLVGGSYEQYF
TRBV5-1	14	NA	TRBJ1-1	NA	TGCGCCAGCAGCTGGTTGGACAGAAACACTGAAGCTTTCTTT	CASSWLDRNTEAFF
TRBV5-4	15	TRBD1	TRBJ2-7	NA	TGTGCCAGCAGCGCCTTACAGGGGCACTATGGGGGGCAGTACTTC	CASSALQGHYGGQYF
TRBV23-1	18	TRBD2	TRBJ2-3	NA	TGCGCCAGCAGTCAATGGGGGACTAGCGGGAGAGACACAGATACGCAGTATTTT	CASSQWGTSGRDTDTQYF
TRBV7-9	14	NA	TRBJ1-4	once	TGTGCCAGCAGCTTAGCGTCAATGACAGAAAAACTGTTTTTT	CASSLASMTEKLFF